This TCR beta chain was captured by sequencing in a study of memory CD4+ T cells and cytomegalovirus serostatus. About the research overall: Donors were healthy Belgian adults, about ten CMV seropositive and fewer than 30 seronegative. Overall study findings and caveats: Each of approximately 73 CMV-associated TCRbeta sequences occurred in one to five individuals.

Single viable CD3+CD4+CD8-CD45RO+ cells were sorted as the memory CD4+ T cells. Donors' CMV status reflects serum IgG against pp150, pp28, p38, p52. Authors' processing steps: After removing out-of-frame reads, 2 million to 2.5 million distinct TCRbeta sequences remained. The repertoire was sequenced with immunoSEQ multiplex PCR; TCRdb's copy has only in-frame clones and lacks some. V and J calls plus clone size are reproduced from that table; the DNA served to infer D and trimming. The data contain fewer than 40,000 clones, roughly 85% of them singletons. V shed 3 bases, J shed 4 bases, and the junction held 8 bases outside the gene matches. Germline V lookup: CDR1 SQVTM, CDR2 ANQGSEA. This CDR3 comprises 14 residues. Turning to this clone: The antigen is unknown.

The origin of this receptor is an adult in good health and CMV-seropositive. This chain joins TRBV29-1 and TRBJ1-1; 7 bases fit TRBD1. Sequenced sample: memory CD4+ T cells from blood. The CDR3 region is CSVDSGRGGTEAFF. In nucleotides, the CDR3 is TGCAGCGTTGACTCGGGCAGGGGGGGCACTGAAGCTTTCTTT.